Sequencing of this T cell receptor (beta chain) was carried out in a study of blood T cell repertoires in COVID-19. Repertoires were generated with immunoSEQ multiplex PCR, while TCRdb's copy carries only in-frame clones and drops some. The table shows 250,000 to 350,000 clones, with more than 90% occurring only once. The V gene's germline CDR1 is KGHSY and CDR2 FQNENV. Trimming removed 0 bases at V and 6 bases at J, with 11 bases between. CDR3 length: 14 amino acids. The sequencing sample was made of PBMCs or T cells enriched from blood (not recorded which). This receptor was taken from a man between 60 and 70 years old who had recovered from COVID-19. The J gene is TRBJ1-2, the V gene TRBV16; no firm D call. Here the CDR3 reads CASSQSRAADGYTF. The CDR3 nucleotides read TGTGCCAGCAGCCAATCGCGGGCAGCGGATGGCTACACCTTC.